The 29 T cell receptor beta chains below come from one sample, sequenced in a study of somatic mutations in cytotoxic T cells in rheumatoid arthritis. The repertoire was sequenced with immunoSEQ multiplex PCR; TCRdb's copy has only in-frame clones and lacks some. The sample shows around 20,000 clones, about 83% of them seen only once. Sequencing was performed on CD8+ T cells sorted from blood. All receptors derive from a man younger than 35 with rheumatoid arthritis.

The chain links TRBV9 to TRBJ2-2; 7 nucleotides match TRBD2. The CDR3 is 16 amino acids. Trimming took 2 bases from V and 3 from J; bases not matched to a gene: 7. Germline assignment: CDR1 SGDLS and CDR2 YYNGEE. The CDR3 sequence: CASSVGTGGDTGELFF. CDR3 DNA: TGTGCCAGCAGCGTTGGTACGGGGGGAGACACCGGGGAGCTGTTTTTT.

The chain uses TRBV9 and TRBJ1-2; no firm D call. This CDR3 has 12 amino acids. CDR1 and CDR2 from the germline V gene are SGDLS and YYNGEE. With 3 bases removed from V and 3 bases from J, the gap between germline ends came to 6 bases. Here the CDR3 DNA reads TGTGCCAGCAGCGGGACGGACTATGGCTACACCTTC. Amino acid sequence: CASSGTDYGYTF.

V gene TRBV7-3 combines with J gene TRBJ2-7; TRBD2 agrees at 10 bases. Per germline, CDR1 SGHTA and CDR2 FQGTGA. The CDR3 has 14 residues. Trimming cost V 5 bases and J 6 bases; bases outside gene matches: 7. This chain's CDR3 is CASSLSGGASEQYF. The CDR3 DNA reads TGTGCCAGCAGCCTAAGCGGGGGGGCAAGCGAGCAGTACTTC. Using reference TRBV7-3 and TRBJ2-7 for the parts outside the CDR3, the full variable domain is GAGVSQTPSNKVTEKGKYVELRCDPISGHTALYWYRQSLGQGPEFLIYFQGTGAADDSGLPNDRFFAVRPEGSVSTLKIQRTERGDSAVYLCASSLSGGASEQYFGPGTRLTVT.

The CDR3 here is CASSPRDSAYNEQFF. Here the CDR3 DNA reads TGCGCCAGCAGCCCCCGGGACAGCGCCTACAATGAGCAGTTCTTC. The gene calls are TRBV4-3 and TRBJ2-1, with 7 bases that match TRBD1. This CDR3 is built from 15 residues. Germline V gene lookup returns CDR1 LGHNA and CDR2 YSLEER. V shed 4 bases, J shed 2 bases, and the junction held 5 bases outside the gene matches.

This clone was picked up a small number of times. The chain uses TRBV4-1 and TRBJ1-3, with 9 bases aligning to TRBD1. V was clipped by 3 bases and J by 4 bases; unmatched bases: 4. This CDR3 contains 15 residues. CDR1 is MGHRA and CDR2 is YSYEKL in the germline V gene. Here the CDR3 reads CASSQDRGQGNTIYF. CDR3 in DNA: TGCGCCAGCAGCCAGGACAGGGGACAAGGAAACACCATATATTTT.

J is TRBJ2-1 and V is TRBV19, with 7 nucleotides matching TRBD1. CDR3 length equals 15 residues. The germline CDR1 and CDR2 sequences are LNHDA and SQIVND (reference sequence). V trimming: 4 bases; J trimming: 2 bases; junction bases outside the gene matches: 5. The CDR3 sequence: CASSTDRDAYNEQFF. The DNA of the CDR3 is TGTGCCAGTAGTACCGACAGGGACGCCTACAATGAGCAGTTCTTC.

V usage is TRBV27 and J usage is TRBJ2-5; tentatively, D is TRBD1 (6 bases). This CDR3 spans 13 amino acids. V was shortened by 2 bases and J by 4 bases, with 8 bases between the two germline ends. CDR1 MNHEY and CDR2 SMNVEV come from the germline V gene (reference sequence). The CDR3 here is CASSLPGAETQYF. Here the CDR3 DNA reads TGTGCCAGCAGTTTACCAGGGGCAGAGACCCAGTACTTC.

This chain joins TRBV7-9 and TRBJ1-2; the match to TRBD1 covers 8 bases. Trimming cost V 3 bases and J 1 base; bases outside gene matches: 4. CDR3 size: 15 residues. CDR1 and CDR2 from the germline V gene are SEHNR and FQNEAQ (reference sequence). The DNA for the CDR3 is TGTGCCAGCAGCTTCCCGGGACAGGATAACTATGGCTACACCTTC. The encoded protein is CASSFPGQDNYGYTF.

V and J are TRBV30 and TRBJ1-3; D remains ambiguous. The CDR3 totals 11 residues. Germline lookup yields CDR1 GTSNPN and CDR2 SVGIG (reference sequence). The V gene lost 3 bases and the J gene lost 2 bases, with 2 bases spanning the gap. The CDR3 DNA reads TGTGCCTGGAGGGCTGGAAACACCATATATTTT. Its protein is CAWRAGNTIYF.

The V call is TRBV4-3, the J call TRBJ2-2; D gene unclear. The V gene lost 3 bases and the J gene lost 4 bases, with 6 bases spanning the gap. This CDR3 has 13 amino acids. Per germline, CDR1 LGHNA and CDR2 YSLEER. CDR3 protein: CASSQGITGELFF. The CDR3 DNA follows: TGCGCCAGCAGCCAGGGAATCACCGGGGAGCTGTTTTTT.

The chain recombines TRBV6-4 with TRBJ2-3; D possibly uses TRBD1 or TRBD2 (5 bases each). V lost 2 bases to trimming and J lost 3 bases, with 9 bases between them. CDR1 and CDR2 from the germline V gene are MRHNA and SNTAGT. The CDR3 runs 14 residues. CDR3 bases: TGTGCCAGCAGTGACGGCAGGGAGACAGATACGCAGTATTTT. This encodes CASSDGRETDTQYF.

The J gene is TRBJ2-7, the V gene TRBV11-1; 11 nucleotides align to TRBD1. V was pared by 5 bases and J by 3 bases, with 6 bases of the junction left unmatched. This CDR3 has 15 residues. CDR1 is SGHAT, CDR2 FQDESV, per germline (reference sequence). In DNA, the CDR3 is TGTGCCAGCAGCCTAAGGGGACAGGGGGTCTACGAGCAGTACTTC. This gives the protein CASSLRGQGVYEQYF.

The chain recombines TRBV11-1 with TRBJ1-1; 7 bases fit TRBD1. With 2 bases clipped from V and 0 bases from J, the junction kept 0 bases outside the gene matches. The CDR3 has 14 amino acids. The germline gives CDR1 SGHAT, CDR2 FQDESV (reference sequence). The CDR3 region has the DNA TGTGCCAGCAGCTTAACAGGGGTGAACACTGAAGCTTTCTTT. Translated: CASSLTGVNTEAFF.

The chain has TRBV29-1 and TRBJ1-1; D is possibly TRBD1 (6 bases). This CDR3 contains 11 residues. Trimming took 2 bases from V and 6 from J, leaving 7 bases between them. Germline CDR1 is SQVTM and CDR2 is ANQGSEA. The CDR3 protein is CSVETGPEAFF. The CDR3 nucleotides are TGCAGCGTTGAAACAGGGCCTGAAGCTTTCTTT. The variable domain in full, completed from reference TRBV29-1 and TRBJ1-1, reads SAVISQKPSRDICQRGTSLTIQCQVDSQVTMMFWYRQQPGQSLTLIATANQGSEATYESGFVIDKFPISRPNLTFSTLTVSNMSPEDSSIYLCSVETGPEAFFGQGTRLTVV.

The rearrangement joins TRBV18 to TRBJ2-2; 8 bases match TRBD1. The V gene end was trimmed by 1 base and the J gene end by 5 bases; junction bases not matched to a gene: 6. Germline V gives CDR1 KGHSH, CDR2 LQKENI. The CDR3 has 16 residues. CDR3 sequence: CASSPQRDRQTGELFF. In DNA form, the CDR3 reads TGTGCCAGCTCACCACAAAGGGACAGGCAAACCGGGGAGCTGTTTTTT.

This sequence joins TRBV7-9 and TRBJ2-7, with 7 bases lining up with TRBD1. Germline CDR1 reads SEHNR; CDR2 reads FQNEAQ (reference sequence). CDR3 length: 13 residues. With 8 bases clipped from V and 0 bases from J, the junction kept 4 bases outside the gene matches. DNA of the CDR3: TGTGCCAGCGCAGGGGGAAGCTCCTACGAGCAGTACTTC. It codes for CASAGGSSYEQYF.

The rearrangement joins TRBV5-4 to TRBJ2-4, with D perhaps assigned TRBD1 or TRBD2 (6 bases each). The CDR3 spans 14 residues. Trimming left V 4 bases short and J 5 bases short, with 13 bases between. Germline V gene sequence: CDR1 SGHNT, CDR2 YYREEE (reference sequence). In nucleotides, the CDR3 is TGTGCCAGCAGCGGGGGCGGGATTCAAAACATTCAGTACTTC. Its translation: CASSGGGIQNIQYF.

The chain has TRBV19 and TRBJ2-2, with a weak D call TRBD1 (6 bases). CDR1 is LNHDA and CDR2 is SQIVND in the germline V gene (reference sequence). Trimming removed 7 bases at V and 3 bases at J, with 15 bases between. The CDR3 loop spans 15 amino acids. CDR3 protein: CASILGQTYTGELFF. CDR3 DNA: TGTGCCAGTATCCTTGGACAGACCTACACCGGGGAGCTGTTTTTT.

The chain combines TRBV19 with TRBJ1-1, with no clear D. Trimming cost V 5 bases and J 7 bases, with 14 bases left between them. Germline CDR1 LNHDA, CDR2 SQIVND (reference sequence). The length of the CDR3 is 13 residues. CDR3 DNA: TGTGCCAGTAGTCCAGAGTTTAAGAATGAAGCTTTCTTT. Its translation is CASSPEFKNEAFF.

V gene TRBV6-5 combines with J gene TRBJ1-1; D might be TRBD1 (5 bases). The germline gives CDR1 MNHEY, CDR2 SVGAGI. This CDR3 contains 15 residues. V dropped 6 bases and J dropped 7 bases, with 21 bases sitting between them. The CDR3 loop reads CASRSVGTGIGEAFF. CDR3 nucleotide sequence: TGTGCCAGCAGGTCTGTGGGGACGGGGATTGGTGAAGCTTTCTTT.

This clone was counted a few times. The chain joins TRBV5-6 to TRBJ2-7, with D perhaps matching TRBD1 (6 bases). The germline V gene has CDR1 SGHDT and CDR2 YYEEEE. The CDR3 has 12 amino acids. The V end was cut by 5 bases, the J end by 5 bases, with 11 bases between. CDR3 DNA: TGTGCCAGCAGTTGGACAGCCCACGAGCAGTACTTC. Encoded protein: CASSWTAHEQYF.

The chain couples TRBV28 to TRBJ2-1; tentatively, D is TRBD2 (6 bases). Germline V gene lookup returns CDR1 MDHEN and CDR2 SYDVKM. The CDR3 contains 16 residues. Trimming pared 5 bases from V and 0 bases from J, leaving 14 bases between. The CDR3 is CASSPYAGISYNEQFF. For the CDR3, the DNA is TGTGCCAGCAGTCCCTACGCGGGGATCTCCTACAATGAGCAGTTCTTC.

This clone was found once. This chain uses TRBV28 with TRBJ1-3; weak D call: TRBD1 (5 bases). Per germline, CDR1 MDHEN and CDR2 SYDVKM. The CDR3 has 15 amino acids. Trimming removed 8 bases at V and 0 bases at J, with 14 bases between. The CDR3 sequence is CASRIRQYSGNTIYF. CDR3 coding DNA: TGTGCCAGCCGTATTCGACAGTACTCTGGAAACACCATATATTTT. Looking up the rest from reference TRBV28 and TRBJ1-3 gives the full variable domain: DVKVTQSSRYLVKRTGEKVFLECVQDMDHENMFWYRQDPGLGLRLIYFSYDVKMKEKGDIPEGYSVSREKKERFSLILESASTNQTSMYLCASRIRQYSGNTIYFGEGSWLTVV.

This clone was seen a single time. The chain carries TRBV15 and TRBJ1-5, with D hard to call. The CDR3 consists of 12 residues. Germline-derived CDR1 and CDR2 are LNHNV and YYDKDF (reference sequence). Trimming cost V 0 bases and J 7 bases, with 4 bases left between them. The CDR3: CATSRDGQPQHF. CDR3 coding DNA: TGTGCCACCAGCAGAGATGGCCAGCCCCAGCATTTT.

The gene calls are TRBV5-4 and TRBJ1-3; D possibly corresponds to TRBD1 (5 bases). Between the trimmed V and J ends, which lost 4 bases and 0 bases, there was a span of 14 bases. The CDR3 loop spans 16 amino acids. CDR1 SGHNT and CDR2 YYREEE come from the germline V gene (reference sequence). The CDR3 nucleotides read TGTGCCAGCAGCCCCCCAGACAGCCACTCTGGAAACACCATATATTTT. This sequence encodes CASSPPDSHSGNTIYF.

The V and J genes are TRBV4-3 and TRBJ2-1, with D perhaps TRBD1 or TRBD2 (6 bases each). Germline lookup yields CDR1 LGHNA and CDR2 YSLEER. The length of the CDR3 is 16 residues. Between the trimmed V and J ends, which lost 0 bases and 6 bases, there was a span of 15 bases. CDR3 loop: CASSQDWGARGNEQFF. The CDR3 DNA is TGCGCCAGCAGCCAAGATTGGGGGGCCCGGGGCAATGAGCAGTTCTTC.

This clone was counted once. The chain combines TRBV10-3 with TRBJ1-2, with 8 bases fitting TRBD1. Losses at the gene ends were 4 bases for V and 6 bases for J; bases not matched to a gene: 19. In germline, CDR1 is ENHRY, CDR2 SYGVKD. CDR3 length: 18 residues. The CDR3 sequence: CAISGPRDRTKFKDGYTF. DNA of the CDR3: TGTGCCATCAGTGGCCCTAGGGACAGGACAAAGTTTAAGGATGGCTACACCTTC.

The J gene is TRBJ2-7, the V gene TRBV6-5, with D uncertain. Trimming took 0 bases from V and 3 from J, leaving 6 bases between them. The CDR3 totals 13 residues. Germline V gene lookup returns CDR1 MNHEY and CDR2 SVGAGI. CDR3 protein: CASSYSGVYEQYF. In DNA form, the CDR3 reads TGTGCCAGCAGTTACTCAGGCGTCTACGAGCAGTACTTC.

This clone has more than one count but fewer than ten. This chain links TRBV30 with TRBJ1-4; D is ambiguous. V lost 0 bases and J 7 bases, leaving 6 bases between the germline ends. The CDR3 length is 12 residues. The germline CDR1 and CDR2 sequences are GTSNPN and SVGIG (reference sequence). As DNA, the CDR3 is TGTGCCTGGAGTGTACTGGGTGAAAAACTGTTTTTT. As protein: CAWSVLGEKLFF. Complete variable domain (other parts from reference TRBV30 and TRBJ1-4): SQTIHQWPATLVQPVGSPLSLECTVEGTSNPNLYWYRQAAGRGLQLLFYSVGIGQISSEVPQNLSASRPQDRQFILSSKKLLLSDSGFYLCAWSVLGEKLFFGSGTQLSVL.